The entry below gives a single T cell receptor beta chain sequence along with its context. Its matching antigen is unknown. Assay: immunoSEQ multiplex PCR; the TCRdb copy retains only in-frame clones and omits some. The table lists 850,000 to 1,200,000 clones, approximately 76% of them singletons. This record belongs to a study of shared clonotypes between healthy human individuals. Study-level findings and limits: An expected dependence of interdonor clonotype sharing on sequencing depth was noted. The study generally estimated greater richness for naive than memory subsets.

Trimming cost V 5 bases and J 5 bases, with 18 bases left between them. In germline, CDR1 is LNHDA, CDR2 SQIVND (reference sequence). The CDR3 has 16 residues. Every one of the donors was a Caucasian adult that lived in Nashville, Tennessee. The chain uses TRBV19 and TRBJ2-2; a possible D gene is TRBD1 (6 bases). The receptor's source is a man aged 18 to 30 in good health. The sample was memory CD4+ T cells sorted from blood. Stated subset: CD45RA-negative fraction. Here the CDR3 reads CASSLPLDRPTGELFF. The CDR3 DNA reads TGTGCCAGTAGTCTTCCGCTGGACAGACCTACCGGGGAGCTGTTTTTT.